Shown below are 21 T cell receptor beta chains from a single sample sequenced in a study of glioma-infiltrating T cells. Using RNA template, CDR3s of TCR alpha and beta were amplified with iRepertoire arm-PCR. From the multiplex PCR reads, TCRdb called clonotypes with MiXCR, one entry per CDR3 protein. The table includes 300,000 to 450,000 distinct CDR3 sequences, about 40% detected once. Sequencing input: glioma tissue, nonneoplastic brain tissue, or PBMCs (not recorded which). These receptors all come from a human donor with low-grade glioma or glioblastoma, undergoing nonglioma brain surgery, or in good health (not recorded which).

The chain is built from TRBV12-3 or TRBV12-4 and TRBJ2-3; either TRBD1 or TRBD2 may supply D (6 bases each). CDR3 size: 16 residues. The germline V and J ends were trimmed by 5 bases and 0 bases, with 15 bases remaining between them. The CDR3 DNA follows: TGTGCCAGCAGTCCAACTACCGGGGGCAGCACAGATACGCAGTATTTT. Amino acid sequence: CASSPTTGGSTDTQYF.

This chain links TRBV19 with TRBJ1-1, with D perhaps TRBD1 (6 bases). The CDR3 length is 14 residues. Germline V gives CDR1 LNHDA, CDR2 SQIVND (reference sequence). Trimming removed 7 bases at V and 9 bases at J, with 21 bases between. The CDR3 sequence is CASNRDRSKNKAFF. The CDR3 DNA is TGTGCCAGTAATCGTGACAGGAGTAAAAATAAAGCTTTCTTT. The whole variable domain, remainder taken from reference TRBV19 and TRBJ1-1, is DGGITQSPKYLFRKEGQNVTLSCEQNLNHDAMYWYRQDPGQGLRLIYYSQIVNDFQKGDIAEGYSVSREKKESFPLTVTSAQKNPTAFYLCASNRDRSKNKAFFGQGTRLTVV.

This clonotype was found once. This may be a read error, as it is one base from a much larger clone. In DNA, the CDR3 is TGTGCCAGCAGTTTATGGGGGACTGGGGGGGAGACCCAGTACTTC. As protein: CASSLWGTGGETQYF. The rearrangement joins TRBV27 to TRBJ2-5; a weak D match, TRBD2 (6 bases). The ends were cut back, 1 base at V and 5 bases at J, with 14 bases in the middle. The CDR3 consists of 15 residues. Germline V gives CDR1 MNHEY, CDR2 SMNVEV (reference sequence).

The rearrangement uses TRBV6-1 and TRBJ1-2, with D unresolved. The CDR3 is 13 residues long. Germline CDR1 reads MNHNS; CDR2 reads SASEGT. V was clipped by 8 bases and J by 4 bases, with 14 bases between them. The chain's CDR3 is CASGFAAGYGYTF. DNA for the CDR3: TGTGCCAGCGGTTTCGCGGCAGGCTATGGCTACACCTTC.

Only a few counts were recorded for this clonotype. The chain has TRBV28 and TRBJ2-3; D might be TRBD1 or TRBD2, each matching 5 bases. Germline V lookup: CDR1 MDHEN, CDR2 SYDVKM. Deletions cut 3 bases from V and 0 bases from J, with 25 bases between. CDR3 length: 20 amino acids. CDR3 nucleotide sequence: TGTGCCAGCAGTTTCGGAGGCAGACAGCCCCACCAGTATAGCACAGATACGCAGTATTTT. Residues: CASSFGGRQPHQYSTDTQYF.

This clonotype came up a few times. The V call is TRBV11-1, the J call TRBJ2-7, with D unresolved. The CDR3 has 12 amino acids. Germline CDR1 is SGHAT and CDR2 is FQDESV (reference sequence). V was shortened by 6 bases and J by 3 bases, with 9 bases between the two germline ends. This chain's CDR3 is CASSSPYYEQYF. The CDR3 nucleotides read TGTGCCAGCAGTTCCCCATACTACGAGCAGTACTTC.

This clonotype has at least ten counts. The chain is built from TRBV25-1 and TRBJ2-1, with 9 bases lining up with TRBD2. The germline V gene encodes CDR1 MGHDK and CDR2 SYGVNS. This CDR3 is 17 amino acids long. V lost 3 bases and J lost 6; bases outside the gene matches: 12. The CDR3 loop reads CASSDDRVGGRANEQFF. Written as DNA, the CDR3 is TGTGCCAGCAGTGATGATAGAGTTGGCGGGAGGGCCAATGAGCAGTTCTTC. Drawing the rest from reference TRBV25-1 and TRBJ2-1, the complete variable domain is EADIYQTPRYLVIGTGKKITLECSQTMGHDKMYWYQQDPGMELHLIHYSYGVNSTEKGDLSSESTVSRIRTEHFPLTLESARPSHTSQYLCASSDDRVGGRANEQFFGPGTRLTVL.

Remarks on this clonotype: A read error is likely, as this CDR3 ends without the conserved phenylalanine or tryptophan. The CDR3 loop is CASSLEGGGGGTQYL. Here the CDR3 DNA reads TGTGCCAGCAGCTTAGAGGGCGGCGGCGGAGGTACGCAGTATTTG. The chain joins TRBV19 to TRBJ2-3; a possible D gene is TRBD2 (5 bases). CDR3 size: 15 residues. Germline CDR1 and CDR2: LNHDA and SQIVND (reference sequence). Trimming removed 9 bases from V and 8 bases from J, with 24 bases in between.

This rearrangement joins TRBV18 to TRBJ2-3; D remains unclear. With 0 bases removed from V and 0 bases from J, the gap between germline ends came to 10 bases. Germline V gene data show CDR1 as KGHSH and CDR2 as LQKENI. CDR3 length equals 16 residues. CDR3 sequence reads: CASSPPYGTSTDTQYF. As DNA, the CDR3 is TGTGCCAGCTCACCACCGTACGGCACCAGCACAGATACGCAGTATTTT. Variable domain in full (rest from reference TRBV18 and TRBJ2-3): NAGVMQNPRHLVRRRGQEARLRCSPMKGHSHVYWYRQLPEEGLKFMVYLQKENIIDESGMPKERFSAEFPKEGPSILRIQQVVRGDSAAYFCASSPPYGTSTDTQYFGPGTRLTVL.

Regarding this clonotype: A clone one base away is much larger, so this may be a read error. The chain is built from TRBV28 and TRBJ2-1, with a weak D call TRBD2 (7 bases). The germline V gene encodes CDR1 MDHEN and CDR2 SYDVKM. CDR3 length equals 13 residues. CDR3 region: CASTGGPYNGQFF. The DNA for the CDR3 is TGTGCCAGCACGGGGGGCCCCTACAATGGGCAGTTCTTC.

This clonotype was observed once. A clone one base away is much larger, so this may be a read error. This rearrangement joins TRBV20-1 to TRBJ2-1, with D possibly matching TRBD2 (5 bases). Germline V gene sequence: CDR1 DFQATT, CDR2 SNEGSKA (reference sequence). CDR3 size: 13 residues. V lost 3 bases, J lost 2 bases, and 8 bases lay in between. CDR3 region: CSASEGAYNEQFF. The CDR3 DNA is TGCAGTGCTAGTGAGGGCGCCTACAATGAGCAGTTCTTC.

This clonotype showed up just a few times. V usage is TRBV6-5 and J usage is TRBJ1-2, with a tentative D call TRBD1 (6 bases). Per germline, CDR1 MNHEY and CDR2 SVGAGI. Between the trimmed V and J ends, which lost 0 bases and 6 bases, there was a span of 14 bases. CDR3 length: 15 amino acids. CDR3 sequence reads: CASSYSNQGRDGYTF. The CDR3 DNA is TGTGCCAGCAGTTACTCGAATCAGGGGCGGGATGGCTACACCTTC.

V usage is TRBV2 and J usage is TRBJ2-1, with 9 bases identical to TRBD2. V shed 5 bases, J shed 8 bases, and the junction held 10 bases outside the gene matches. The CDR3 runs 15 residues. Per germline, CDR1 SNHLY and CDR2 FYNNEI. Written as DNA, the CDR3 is TGTGCCAGCAGTCTTAGCGGGAGATTACGTGATGAGCAGTTCTTC. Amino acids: CASSLSGRLRDEQFF. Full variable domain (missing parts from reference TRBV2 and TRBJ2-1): EPEVTQTPSHQVTQMGQEVILRCVPISNHLYFYWYRQILGQKVEFLVSFYNNEISEKSEIFDDQFSVERPDGSNFTLKIRSTKLEDSAMYFCASSLSGRLRDEQFFGPGTRLTVL.

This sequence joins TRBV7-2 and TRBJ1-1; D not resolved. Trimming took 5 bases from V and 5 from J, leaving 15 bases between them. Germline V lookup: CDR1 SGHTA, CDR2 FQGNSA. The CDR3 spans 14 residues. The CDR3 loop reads CASSPRVQETEAFF. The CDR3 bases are TGTGCCAGCAGCCCCCGAGTCCAGGAGACTGAAGCTTTCTTT. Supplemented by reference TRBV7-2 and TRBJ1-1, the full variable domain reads GAGVSQSPSNKVTEKGKDVELRCDPISGHTALYWYRQSLGQGLEFLIYFQGNSAPDKSGLPSDRFSAERTGGSVSTLTIQRTQQEDSAVYLCASSPRVQETEAFFGQGTRLTVV.

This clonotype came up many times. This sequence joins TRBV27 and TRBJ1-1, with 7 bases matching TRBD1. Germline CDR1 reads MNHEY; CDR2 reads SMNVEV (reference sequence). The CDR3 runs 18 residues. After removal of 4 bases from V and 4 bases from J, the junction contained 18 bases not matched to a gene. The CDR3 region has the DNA TGTGCCAGCAGTTCTCCCCTAAGGGGGCAAGGGACCATCACTGAAGCTTTCTTT. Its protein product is CASSSPLRGQGTITEAFF.

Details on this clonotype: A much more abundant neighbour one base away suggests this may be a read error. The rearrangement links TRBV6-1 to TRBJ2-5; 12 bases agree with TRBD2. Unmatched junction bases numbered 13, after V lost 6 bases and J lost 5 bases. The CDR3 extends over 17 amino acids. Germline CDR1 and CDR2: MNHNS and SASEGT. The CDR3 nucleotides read TGTGCCAGCAGCGCGGGCAGTACTAGCGGGAGGACCGAGACCCAGTACTTC. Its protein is CASSAGSTSGRTETQYF.

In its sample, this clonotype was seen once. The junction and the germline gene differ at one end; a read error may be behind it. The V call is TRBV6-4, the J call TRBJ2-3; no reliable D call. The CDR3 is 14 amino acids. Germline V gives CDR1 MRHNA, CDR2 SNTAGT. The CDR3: CAGSDSEAADTQYF. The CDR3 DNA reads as TGCGCCGGCAGTGACTCAGAAGCAGCGGATACGCAGTATTTT.

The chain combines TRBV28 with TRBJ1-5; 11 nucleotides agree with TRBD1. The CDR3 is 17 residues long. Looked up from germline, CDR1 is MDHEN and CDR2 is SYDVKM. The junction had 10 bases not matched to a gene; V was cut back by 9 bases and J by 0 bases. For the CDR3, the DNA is TGTGCCAGACAATGGACAGGGGGCTTCTATAGCAATCAGCCCCAGCATTTT. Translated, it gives CARQWTGGFYSNQPQHF.

The CDR3 here is CASSPQTSGSGDTQYF. The DNA for the CDR3 is TGTGCCAGCTCACCACAGACTAGCGGGAGCGGCGATACGCAGTATTTT. The rearrangement uses TRBV18 and TRBJ2-3, with 12 bases fitting TRBD2. Germline V gene lookup returns CDR1 KGHSH and CDR2 LQKENI. The CDR3 extends over 16 amino acids. J lost 6 bases, V lost 1 base, and 5 bases had no gene match.

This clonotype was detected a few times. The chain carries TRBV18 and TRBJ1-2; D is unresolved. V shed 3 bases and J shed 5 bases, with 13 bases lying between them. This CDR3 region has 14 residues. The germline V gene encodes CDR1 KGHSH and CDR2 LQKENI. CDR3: CASSPVSTSYGYTF. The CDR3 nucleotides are TGTGCCAGCTCACCGGTCTCAACTTCTTATGGCTACACCTTC.

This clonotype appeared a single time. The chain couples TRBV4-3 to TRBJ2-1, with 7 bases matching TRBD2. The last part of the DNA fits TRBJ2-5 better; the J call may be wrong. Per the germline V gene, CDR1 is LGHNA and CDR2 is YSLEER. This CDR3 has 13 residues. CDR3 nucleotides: TGCGCCAGCAGCCAAGGGGGGGGAGATACCCAGTACTTC. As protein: CASSQGGGDTQYF.